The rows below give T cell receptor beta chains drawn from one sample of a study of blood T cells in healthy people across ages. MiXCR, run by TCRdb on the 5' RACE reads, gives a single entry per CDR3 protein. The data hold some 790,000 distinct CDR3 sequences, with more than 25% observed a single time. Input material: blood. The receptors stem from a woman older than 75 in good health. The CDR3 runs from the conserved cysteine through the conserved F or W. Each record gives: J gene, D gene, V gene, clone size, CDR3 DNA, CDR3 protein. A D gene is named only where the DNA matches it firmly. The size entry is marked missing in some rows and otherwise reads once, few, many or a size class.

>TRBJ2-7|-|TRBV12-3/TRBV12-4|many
TGTGCCAGCAGTTTTAAGGGTTCCTACGAGCAGTACTTC
CASSFKGSYEQYF
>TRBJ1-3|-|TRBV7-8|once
TGTGCCAGCAGCTTATACCGCTCGGGAAACACCATATATTTT
CASSLYRSGNTIYF
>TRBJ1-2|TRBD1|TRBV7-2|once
TGTGCCAGCGGCTTACAGGGGGCGGCGAACTATGGCTACACCTTC
CASGLQGAANYGYTF
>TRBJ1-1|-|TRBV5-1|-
TGCGCCAGCAGCTTGGACAGGGAGGACACTGAAGCTTTCTTT
CASSLDREDTEAFF
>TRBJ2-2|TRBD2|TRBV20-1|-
TGCAGTGCTGTAAGCGGGGGGACGAACACCGGGGAGCTGTTTTTT
CSAVSGGTNTGELFF
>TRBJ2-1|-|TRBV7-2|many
TGTGCCAGCAGCCCGGTGGGGGGGGCGGTAAATGAGCAGTTCTTC
CASSPVGGAVNEQFF
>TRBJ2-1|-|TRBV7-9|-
TGTGCCAGCCGACTGGAGGGCCGATACAATGAGCAGTTCTTC
CASRLEGRYNEQFF
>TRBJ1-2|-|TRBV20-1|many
TGCAGTGCTAGAGGGGATAGAGCTAACTATGGCTACACCTTC
CSARGDRANYGYTF
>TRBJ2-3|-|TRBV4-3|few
TGCGCCAGCAGCCAATCCCGGGGGTTTAGCACAGATACGCAGTATTTT
CASSQSRGFSTDTQYF
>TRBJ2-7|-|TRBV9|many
TGTGCCAGCAGCGTAGCTAGCGACTCCTACGAGCAGTACTTC
CASSVASDSYEQYF
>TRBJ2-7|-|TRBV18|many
TGTGCCAGCTCACCGGCTAATCGATACGAGCAGTACTTC
CASSPANRYEQYF
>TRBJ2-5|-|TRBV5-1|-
TGCGCCAGCAGCCCGCAATCGGGGCCAGAGACCCAGTACTTC
CASSPQSGPETQYF
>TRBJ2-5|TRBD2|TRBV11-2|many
TGTGCCAGCAGCGATTTCGGGGGGGATACGGAGACCCAGTACTTC
CASSDFGGDTETQYF
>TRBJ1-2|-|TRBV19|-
TGTGCCAGCGAGACAGATGAAGGGTATGGCTACACCTTC
CASETDEGYGYTF
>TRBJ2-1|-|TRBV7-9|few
TGTGCCAGCAGCTTATGGGACGAGCAGTTCTTC
CASSLWDEQFF
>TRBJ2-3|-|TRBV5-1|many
TGCGCCAGCAGCTTGGGGGAGACTTATACGCAGTATTTT
CASSLGETYTQYF
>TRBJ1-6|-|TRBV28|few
TGTGCCAGCAGTTTACGACGATTCACCTATAATTCACCCCTCCACTTT
CASSLRRFTYNSPLHF
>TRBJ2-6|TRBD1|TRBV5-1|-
TGCACCAGTAACCGGGACAGGTTTTCTGGGGCCAACGTCCTGACTTTC
CTSNRDRFSGANVLTF
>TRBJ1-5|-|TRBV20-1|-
TGCAGTGCTAGAGATGGACAATCGAGTAAGCCCCAGCATTTT
CSARDGQSSKPQHF
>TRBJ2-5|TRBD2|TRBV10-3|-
TGTGCCATCAGTGATTGGGCAGCGGGGGGTCGGGAGACCCAGTACTTC
CAISDWAAGGRETQYF
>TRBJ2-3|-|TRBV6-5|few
TGTGCCAGCAGTTACTCTGGTCTTAAGGGATACACAGATACGCAGTATTTT
CASSYSGLKGYTDTQYF
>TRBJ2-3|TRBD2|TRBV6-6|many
TGTGCCAGCAGTTCCGGGACTAGCGGTTACACAGATACGCAGTATTTT
CASSSGTSGYTDTQYF
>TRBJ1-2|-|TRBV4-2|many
TGTGCCAGCAGCCATCACAGACAGGAGGCTAACTATGGCTACACCTTC
CASSHHRQEANYGYTF
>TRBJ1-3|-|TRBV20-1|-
TGCAGTGCTGGCCAGAGCTCTGGAAACACCATATATTTT
CSAGQSSGNTIYF
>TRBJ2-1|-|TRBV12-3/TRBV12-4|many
TGTGCCAGCAGCCCGGACTGGATGAGCTCCTACAATGAGCAGTTCTTC
CASSPDWMSSYNEQFF
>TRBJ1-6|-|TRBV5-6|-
TGTGCCAGCAGCTTGGTGGCGGGGAGCTCCTATAATTCACCCCTCCACTTT
CASSLVAGSSYNSPLHF
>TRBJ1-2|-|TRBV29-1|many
TGCAGCGTTGGTATAGGGACCAACTATGGCTACACCTTC
CSVGIGTNYGYTF
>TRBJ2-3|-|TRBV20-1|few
TGCAGCCACCTACCTGCCCCAGGGGCTCATCGGGGGAGCACAGATACGCAGTATTTT
CSHLPAPGAHRGSTDTQYF
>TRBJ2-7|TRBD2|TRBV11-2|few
TGTGCCAGCAGCTTTCAGCGGGGCTCCTACAATGAGCAGTACTTC
CASSFQRGSYNEQYF
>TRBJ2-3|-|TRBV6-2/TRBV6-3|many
TGTGCCAGCAGTTACACGCACGGTCGGGGGAATTACTTCACAGATACGCAGTATTTT
CASSYTHGRGNYFTDTQYF
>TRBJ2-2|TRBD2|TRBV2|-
TGTGCCAGCAGACCTAGCGGGGGGGCCGGGGAGCTGTTTTTT
CASRPSGGAGELFF
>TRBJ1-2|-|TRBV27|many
TGTGCCAGCAGTTTATCACGGAGGGGCTACTATGGCTACACCTTC
CASSLSRRGYYGYTF
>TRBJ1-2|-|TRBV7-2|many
TGTGCCAGCAGCACCGGGGTACGAGAGGGCTACACCTTC
CASSTGVREGYTF
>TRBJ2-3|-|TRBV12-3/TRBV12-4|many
TGTGCCAGCAGTTTCTACAGGACATCCACAGATACGCAGTATTTT
CASSFYRTSTDTQYF
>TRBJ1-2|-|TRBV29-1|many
TGCAGCGTTGAGTGGGACTTTAGCTATGGCTACACCTTC
CSVEWDFSYGYTF
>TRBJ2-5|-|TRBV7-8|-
TGTGCCAGCAGCTTAGAATCGGGCCGGAAGACCCAGTACTTC
CASSLESGRKTQYF
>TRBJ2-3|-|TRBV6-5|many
TGTGCCAGCAGTCTGACCCTGGGAGATACGCAGTATTTT
CASSLTLGDTQYF
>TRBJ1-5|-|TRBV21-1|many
TGTGCCAGCAGAAAAGAAGAGGAATATAGCAATCAGCCCCAGCATTTT
CASRKEEEYSNQPQHF
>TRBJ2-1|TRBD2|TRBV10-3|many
TGTGCCATCGCTAGCGGGGACTACAATGAGCAGTTCTTC
CAIASGDYNEQFF
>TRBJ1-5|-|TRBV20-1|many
TGCAGTGCTAGGCGGGGAGGGAGCAATCAGCCCCAGCATTTT
CSARRGGSNQPQHF
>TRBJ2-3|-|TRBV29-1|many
TGCAGCCATACCAAATCGGGCTACACAGATACGCAGTATTTT
CSHTKSGYTDTQYF
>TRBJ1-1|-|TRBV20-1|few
TGCAGTGCAAGCGCGAACACTGAAGCTTTCTTT
CSASANTEAFF
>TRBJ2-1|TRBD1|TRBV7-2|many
TGTGCCAGCAGCGTAACGGGACAGGCGTACAATGAGCAGTTCTTC
CASSVTGQAYNEQFF
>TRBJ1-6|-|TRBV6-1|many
TGTGCCAGTAGAATAGCACAGTATTCACCCCTCCACTTT
CASRIAQYSPLHF
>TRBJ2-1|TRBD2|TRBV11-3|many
TGTGCCAGCAGCCCCCGGGGTAGCGGGGCGTACAATGAGCAGTTCTTC
CASSPRGSGAYNEQFF
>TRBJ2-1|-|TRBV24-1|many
TGTGCCACCAGTGATTCTACCCTAGGGGGATACAATGAGCAGTTCTTC
CATSDSTLGGYNEQFF
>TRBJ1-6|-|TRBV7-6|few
TGTGCCAGCAGCCCCCAAGGGGCCACCTATAATTCACCCCTCCACTTT
CASSPQGATYNSPLHF
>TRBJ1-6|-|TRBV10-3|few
TGTGCCATCAGGACAGCCCCCGTTAATTCACCCCTCCACTTT
CAIRTAPVNSPLHF
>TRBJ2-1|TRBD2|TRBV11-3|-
TGTGCCAGCAGCAGGGAGGGGTCAAGGGATGAGCAGTTCTTC
CASSREGSRDEQFF
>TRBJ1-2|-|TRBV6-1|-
TGTGCCAGCAGTCTCAATGCAGACAGAGACTATGGCTACACCTTC
CASSLNADRDYGYTF
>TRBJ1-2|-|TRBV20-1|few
TGCAGTGCTAGGACGGGGGGGCGGGGGATCAACTATGGCTACACCTTC
CSARTGGRGINYGYTF